A selection of T cell receptor beta chains follows, all from one sample in a study of T-cell memory formation after mild COVID-19. TCRdb used MiXCR to reprocess the 5' RACE reads, holding one entry per CDR3 protein. The sample lists roughly 480,000 distinct CDR3 sequences, around a quarter occurring once. The sequenced sample was PBMCs or a T cell subset sorted from them (not recorded which). The receptors come from an adult woman who had mild COVID-19 (a few samples of this study predate the infection). Cell type and time point are not known. CDR3s include the opening cysteine and the closing phenylalanine or tryptophan. Each record gives: clone size, J gene, V gene, D gene, CDR3 protein, CDR3 DNA. The D gene is left open where the match is weak. Clone size is stated in some rows and not others, as once, few, many or a class when expanded.

>NA|TRBJ2-2|TRBV2|TRBD2
CASSETSGTSGELFF
TGTGCCAGCAGTGAAACTAGCGGGACCAGCGGGGAGCTGTTTTTT
>few|TRBJ2-3|TRBV30|TRBD2
CAWSVGWLAGADTQYF
TGTGCCTGGAGTGTAGGATGGCTAGCGGGGGCGGATACGCAGTATTTT
>NA|TRBJ2-7|TRBV12-3/TRBV12-4|TRBD2
CASSLGQAGGPYEQYF
TGTGCCAGCAGTTTGGGACAAGCGGGGGGTCCCTACGAGCAGTACTTC
>NA|TRBJ1-4|TRBV11-1|NA
CASSKRTGEKLFF
TGTGCCAGCAGCAAGAGGACGGGAGAAAAACTGTTTTTT
>NA|TRBJ1-1|TRBV30|TRBD1
CAWRHSPDRAAFF
TGTGCCTGGAGACACTCCCCGGACAGGGCTGCTTTCTTT
>NA|TRBJ2-7|TRBV6-5|TRBD1
CASSYRRDRAYEQYF
TGTGCCAGCAGTTACCGCCGGGACAGGGCCTACGAGCAGTACTTC
>few|TRBJ2-2|TRBV12-3/TRBV12-4|TRBD2
CASSLQLAGGYTGELFF
TGTGCCAGCAGTTTACAACTAGCGGGAGGGTACACCGGGGAGCTGTTTTTT
>NA|TRBJ2-3|TRBV29-1|TRBD2
CSSRTSGGYIDTQYF
TGCAGCTCTAGGACTAGCGGGGGGTATATAGATACGCAGTATTTT
>many|TRBJ2-3|TRBV12-3/TRBV12-4|NA
CASSYRGLTDTQYF
TGTGCCAGCAGTTACAGGGGACTGACAGATACGCAGTATTTT
>few|TRBJ1-1|TRBV29-1|TRBD1
CSALTGGNTEAFF
TGCAGCGCCCTGACAGGGGGTAACACTGAAGCTTTCTTT
>NA|TRBJ2-5|TRBV25-1|TRBD1
CASSEYRGGGYETQYF
TGTGCCAGCAGTGAATACCGAGGGGGCGGTTATGAGACCCAGTACTTC
>few|TRBJ2-1|TRBV7-7|TRBD2
CASSSQPGLAIHEQFF
TGTGCCAGCAGCTCTCAACCGGGACTAGCGATCCATGAGCAGTTCTTC
>few|TRBJ2-1|TRBV9|TRBD2
CASSPWTSLDEQFF
TGTGCCAGCAGCCCATGGACTAGCCTCGATGAGCAGTTCTTC
>few|TRBJ2-3|TRBV19|NA
CATGPLTDTQYF
TGTGCCACCGGACCTCTCACAGATACGCAGTATTTT
>few|TRBJ2-3|TRBV2|TRBD2
CASRVGAGGRDTQYF
TGTGCCAGCAGGGTAGGAGCGGGGGGCAGGGATACGCAGTATTTT